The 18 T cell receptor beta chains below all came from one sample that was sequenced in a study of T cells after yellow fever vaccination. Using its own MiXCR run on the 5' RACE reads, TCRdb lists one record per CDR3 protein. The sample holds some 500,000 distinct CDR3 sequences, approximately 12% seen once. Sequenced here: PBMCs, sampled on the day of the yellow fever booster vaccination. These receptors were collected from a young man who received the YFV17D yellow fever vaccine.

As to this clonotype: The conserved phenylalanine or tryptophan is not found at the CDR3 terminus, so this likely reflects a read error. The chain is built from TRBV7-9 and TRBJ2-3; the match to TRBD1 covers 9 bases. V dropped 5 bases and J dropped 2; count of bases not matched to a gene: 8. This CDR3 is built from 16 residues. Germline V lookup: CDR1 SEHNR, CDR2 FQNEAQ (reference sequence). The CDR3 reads CASSPVGTGTTDTQYI. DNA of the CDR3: TGTGCCAGCAGCCCTGTCGGGACAGGGACCACAGATACGCAGTATATT.

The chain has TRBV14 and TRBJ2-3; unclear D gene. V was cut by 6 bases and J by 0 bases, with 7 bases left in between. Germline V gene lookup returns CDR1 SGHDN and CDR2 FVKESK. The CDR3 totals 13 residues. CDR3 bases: TGTGCCAGCAGGCTCTCTAGCACAGATACGCAGTATTTT. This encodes CASRLSSTDTQYF.

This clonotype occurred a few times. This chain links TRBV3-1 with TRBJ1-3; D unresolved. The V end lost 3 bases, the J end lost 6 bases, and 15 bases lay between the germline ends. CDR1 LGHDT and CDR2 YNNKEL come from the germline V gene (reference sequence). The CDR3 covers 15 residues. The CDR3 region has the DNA TGTGCCAGCAGCCAGTATACGATGGTCGCAAACACCATATATTTT. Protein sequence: CASSQYTMVANTIYF.

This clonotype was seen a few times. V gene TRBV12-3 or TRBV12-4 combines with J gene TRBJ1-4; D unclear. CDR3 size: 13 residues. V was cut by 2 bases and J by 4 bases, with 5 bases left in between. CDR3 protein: CASSLQHNEKLFF. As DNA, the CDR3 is TGTGCCAGCAGTTTACAGCATAATGAAAAACTGTTTTTT.

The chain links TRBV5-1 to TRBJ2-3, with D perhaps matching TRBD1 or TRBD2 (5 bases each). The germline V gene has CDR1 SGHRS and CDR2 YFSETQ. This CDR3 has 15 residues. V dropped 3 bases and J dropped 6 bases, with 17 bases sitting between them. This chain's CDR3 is CASSSGTLQIDTQYF. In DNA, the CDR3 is TGCGCCAGCAGCTCCGGGACGCTGCAAATCGATACGCAGTATTTT.

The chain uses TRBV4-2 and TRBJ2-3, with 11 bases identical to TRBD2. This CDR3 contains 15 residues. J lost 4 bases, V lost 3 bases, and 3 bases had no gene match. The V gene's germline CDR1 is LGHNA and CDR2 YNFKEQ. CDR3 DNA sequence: TGTGCCAGCAGCCATGGGACTAGCGGACCAGATACGCAGTATTTT. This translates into CASSHGTSGPDTQYF.

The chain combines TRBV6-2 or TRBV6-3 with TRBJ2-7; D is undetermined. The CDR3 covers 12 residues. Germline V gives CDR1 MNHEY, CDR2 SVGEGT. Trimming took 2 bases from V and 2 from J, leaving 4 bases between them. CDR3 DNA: TGTGCCAGCAGTTACGCAACCTACGAGCAGTACTTC. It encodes CASSYATYEQYF.

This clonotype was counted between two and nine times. CDR3 nucleotide sequence: TGTGCCAGCAGTGTAGACAGGGAGAAAAGCTCCTATAATTCACCCCTCCACTTT. Translating it yields CASSVDREKSSYNSPLHF. This sequence joins TRBV2 and TRBJ1-6; 7 bases fit TRBD1. V lost 4 bases to trimming and J lost 0 bases; unmatched junction nucleotides: 9. The CDR3 length is 18 residues. The germline V gene has CDR1 SNHLY and CDR2 FYNNEI.

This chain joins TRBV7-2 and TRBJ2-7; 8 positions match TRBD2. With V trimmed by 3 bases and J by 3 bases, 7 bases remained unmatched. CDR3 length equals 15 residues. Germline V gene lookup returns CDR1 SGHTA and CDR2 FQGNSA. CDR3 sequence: CASSFQRTSYYEQYF. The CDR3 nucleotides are TGTGCCAGCAGCTTCCAGAGGACTAGCTACTACGAGCAGTACTTC.

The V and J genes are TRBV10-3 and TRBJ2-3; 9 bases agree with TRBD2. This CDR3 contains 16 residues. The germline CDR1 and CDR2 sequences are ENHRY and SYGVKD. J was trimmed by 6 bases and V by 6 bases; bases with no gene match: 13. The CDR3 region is CAIRDGTSGWLDTQYF. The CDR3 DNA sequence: TGTGCCATCAGGGACGGAACTAGCGGGTGGTTGGATACGCAGTATTTT.

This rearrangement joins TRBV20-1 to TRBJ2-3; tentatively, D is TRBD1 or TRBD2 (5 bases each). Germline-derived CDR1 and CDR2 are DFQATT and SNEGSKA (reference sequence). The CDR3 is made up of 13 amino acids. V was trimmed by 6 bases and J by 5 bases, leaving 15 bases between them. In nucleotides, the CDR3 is TGCAGTGCAAGGGACCATTCCCGAGATACGCAGTATTTT. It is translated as CSARDHSRDTQYF.

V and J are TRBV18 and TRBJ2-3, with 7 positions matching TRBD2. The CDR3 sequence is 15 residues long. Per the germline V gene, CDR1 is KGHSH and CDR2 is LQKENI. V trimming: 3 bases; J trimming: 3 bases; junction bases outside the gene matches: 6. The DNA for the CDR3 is TGTGCCAGCTCACCTAATGCAGCGGGAACAGATACGCAGTATTTT. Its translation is CASSPNAAGTDTQYF.

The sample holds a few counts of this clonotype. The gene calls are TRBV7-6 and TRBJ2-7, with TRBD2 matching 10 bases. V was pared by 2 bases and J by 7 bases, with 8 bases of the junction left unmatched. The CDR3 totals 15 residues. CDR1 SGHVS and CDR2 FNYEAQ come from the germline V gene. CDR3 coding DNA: TGTGCCAGCAGCTTATCTAGCGGGGGCCGGGGGGAGCAGTACTTC. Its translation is CASSLSSGGRGEQYF.

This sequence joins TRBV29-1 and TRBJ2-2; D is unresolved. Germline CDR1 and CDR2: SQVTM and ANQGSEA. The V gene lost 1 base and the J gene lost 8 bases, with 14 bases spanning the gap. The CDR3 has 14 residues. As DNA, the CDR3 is TGCAGCGTTGAAGTAAACAGAGTCCCTGGGGAGCTGTTTTTT. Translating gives CSVEVNRVPGELFF.

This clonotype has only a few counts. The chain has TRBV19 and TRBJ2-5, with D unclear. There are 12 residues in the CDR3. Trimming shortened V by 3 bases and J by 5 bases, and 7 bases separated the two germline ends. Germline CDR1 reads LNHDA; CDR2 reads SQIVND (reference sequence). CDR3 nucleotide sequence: TGTGCCAGTAGTATCGGCGCGGAGACCCAGTACTTC. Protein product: CASSIGAETQYF.

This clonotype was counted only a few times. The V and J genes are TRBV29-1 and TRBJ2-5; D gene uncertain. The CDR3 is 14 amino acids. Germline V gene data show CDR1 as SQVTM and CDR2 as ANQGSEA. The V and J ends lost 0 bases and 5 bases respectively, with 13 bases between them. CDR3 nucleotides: TGCAGCGTTGAAGATCTCTCGATGGGCGAGACCCAGTACTTC. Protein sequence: CSVEDLSMGETQYF.

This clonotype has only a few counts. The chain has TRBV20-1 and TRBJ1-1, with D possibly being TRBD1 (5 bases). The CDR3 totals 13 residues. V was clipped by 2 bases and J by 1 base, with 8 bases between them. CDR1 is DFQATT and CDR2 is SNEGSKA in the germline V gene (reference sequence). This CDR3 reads CSARTGANTEAFF. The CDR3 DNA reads TGCAGTGCTAGAACCGGGGCGAACACTGAAGCTTTCTTT.

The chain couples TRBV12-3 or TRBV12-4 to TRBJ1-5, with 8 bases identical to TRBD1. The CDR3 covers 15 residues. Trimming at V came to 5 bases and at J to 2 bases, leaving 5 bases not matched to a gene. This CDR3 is CASSDRGLGNQPQHF. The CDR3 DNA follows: TGTGCCAGCAGTGACAGGGGCCTTGGCAATCAGCCCCAGCATTTT.